This T cell receptor (beta chain) is drawn from a study of blood T cells in healthy people across ages. For this clonotype: Antigen specificity is unknown.

Sample-barcoded 5' priming and a J-beta primer mix drove a second PCR of roughly 7 to 11 cycles. TCRdb redid the calling of the 5' RACE reads with MiXCR, one entry per CDR3 protein. Of about 780,000 distinct CDR3 sequences listed, about 26% are singletons. Overall study findings and caveats: A strong correlation was seen between TCR beta diversity and naive T cell percentage.

This sample was also put to use in a study of T cells of mothers and their children. This second study notes: Donation came from a few healthy Caucasian mothers together with their six children. Relative to unrelated pairs, biologically related mother-child dyads exhibited marginally greater, non-significant overlap.

Sample: blood. The clonotype originates from a boy between 10 and 17 years old in good health.

CDR3 nucleotides: TGCGGCGCGGGGGGTGTATCCTACAATGAGCAGTTCTTC. Translating gives CGAGGVSYNEQFF. V and J are TRBV20-1 and TRBJ2-1, with 8 bases aligning to TRBD2. CDR1 is DFQATT and CDR2 is SNEGSKA in the germline V gene (reference sequence). The CDR3 spans 13 residues.